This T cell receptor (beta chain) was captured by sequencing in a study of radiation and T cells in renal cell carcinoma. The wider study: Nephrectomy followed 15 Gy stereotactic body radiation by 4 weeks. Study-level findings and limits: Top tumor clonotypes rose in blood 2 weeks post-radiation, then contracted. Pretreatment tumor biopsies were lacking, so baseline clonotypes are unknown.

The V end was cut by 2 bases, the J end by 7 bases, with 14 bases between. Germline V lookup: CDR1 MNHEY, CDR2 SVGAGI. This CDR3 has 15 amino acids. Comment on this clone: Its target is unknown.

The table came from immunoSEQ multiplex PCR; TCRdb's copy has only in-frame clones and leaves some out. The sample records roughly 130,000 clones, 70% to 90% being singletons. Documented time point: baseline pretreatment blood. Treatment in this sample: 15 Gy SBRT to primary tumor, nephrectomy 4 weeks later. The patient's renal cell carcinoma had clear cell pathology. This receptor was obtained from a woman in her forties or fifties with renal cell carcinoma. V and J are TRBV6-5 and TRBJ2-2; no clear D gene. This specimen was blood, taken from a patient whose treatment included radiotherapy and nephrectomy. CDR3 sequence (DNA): TGTGCCAGCAGTTACGAGGTCGCAGTTGGCGGGGAGCTGTTTTTT. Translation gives CASSYEVAVGGELFF.